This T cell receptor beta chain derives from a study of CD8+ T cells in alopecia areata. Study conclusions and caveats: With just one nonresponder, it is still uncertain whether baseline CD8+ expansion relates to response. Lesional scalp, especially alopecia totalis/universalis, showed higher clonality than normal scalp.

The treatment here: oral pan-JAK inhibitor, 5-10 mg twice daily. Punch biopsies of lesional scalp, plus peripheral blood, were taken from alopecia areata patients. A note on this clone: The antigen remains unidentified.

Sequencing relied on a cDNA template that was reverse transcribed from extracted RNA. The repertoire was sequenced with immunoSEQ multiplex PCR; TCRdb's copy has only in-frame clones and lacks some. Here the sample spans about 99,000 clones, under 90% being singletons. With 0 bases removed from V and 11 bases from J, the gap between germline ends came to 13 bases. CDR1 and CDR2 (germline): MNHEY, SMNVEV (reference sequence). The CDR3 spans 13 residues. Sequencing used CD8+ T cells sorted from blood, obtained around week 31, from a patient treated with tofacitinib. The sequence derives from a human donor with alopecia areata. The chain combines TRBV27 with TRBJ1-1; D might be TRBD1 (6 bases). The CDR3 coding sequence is TGTGCCAGCAGTTTATCTCCAACAGGGTCGGCTTTCTTT. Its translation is CASSLSPTGSAFF.